The rows below give T cell receptor beta chains drawn from one sample of a study of cytomegalovirus exposure and HLA in healthy donors. The assay was immunoSEQ multiplex PCR, and TCRdb's table has in-frame clones only and misses some. The sample shows about 180,000 clones, about 85% of them seen only once. Input material: PBMCs. Receptors were obtained from a girl aged 10-17 years in good health and CMV-seropositive. CDR3s include the opening cysteine and the closing phenylalanine or tryptophan. D genes are given only for firm matches. The listing skips clone size in some rows; elsewhere it reads once, few, many or a size class.

DNA	CDR3	D	V	J	size
TGTGCCAGCAGCTTTAGGGGCAACTACGAGCAGTACTTC	CASSFRGNYEQYF	.	TRBV5-8	TRBJ2-7	.
TGTGCCAGCAGGCCTACAGGGTCGAACACTGAAGCTTTCTTT	CASRPTGSNTEAFF	.	TRBV2	TRBJ1-1	.
TGTGCCAGCAGGCAAACAGGGGGCAGCTATGGCTACACCTTC	CASRQTGGSYGYTF	TRBD1	TRBV6-5	TRBJ1-2	.
TGTGCCAGCAGCCAGAAACCGGGACAGGCATACGACACCGGGGAGCTGTTTTTT	CASSQKPGQAYDTGELFF	TRBD1	TRBV7-6	TRBJ2-2	.
TGCGCCAGCACTCCGGGACAGGGAGGATCTGAAGCTTTCTTT	CASTPGQGGSEAFF	TRBD1	TRBV10-1	TRBJ1-1	few
TGTGCCAGCAGTTTTACGGGGGATCTAGCGGCCCTACGCACAGATACGCAGTATTTT	CASSFTGDLAALRTDTQYF	TRBD2	TRBV27	TRBJ2-3	.
TGTGCCAGCAGCAGGGCTAGCGGGGGCTCCTACAATGAGCAGTTCTTC	CASSRASGGSYNEQFF	TRBD2	TRBV5-4	TRBJ2-1	.
TGTGCCAGCAGTTCTGAATTAGCGGACAATGAGCAGTTCTTC	CASSSELADNEQFF	.	TRBV11-3	TRBJ2-1	.
TGCGCCAGCAGCCAAGATATGGGGGCGGGAGGCGGTTACGAGCAGTACTTC	CASSQDMGAGGGYEQYF	TRBD2	TRBV4-1	TRBJ2-7	.
TGTGCCACCAGACTAGCGGGAGATTTCAATGAGCAGTTCTTC	CATRLAGDFNEQFF	TRBD2	TRBV15	TRBJ2-1	.
TGCGCCAGCAGCTTGGCTAGCGGACCCAATGAGCAGTTCTTC	CASSLASGPNEQFF	TRBD2	TRBV5-1	TRBJ2-1	.
TGTGCCAGTGCGGACAGGAACACCGGGGAGCTGTTTTTT	CASADRNTGELFF	.	TRBV19	TRBJ2-2	.
TGTGCCAGCAGCTACAGGGGGCTTAACTATGGCTACACCTTC	CASSYRGLNYGYTF	TRBD1	TRBV6-5	TRBJ1-2	.
TGTGCCAGCAGCCTTTGGCCGCGTTCCGGGGGGAACACGGGGAACACTGAAGCTTTCTTT	CASSLWPRSGGNTGNTEAFF	.	TRBV6-4	TRBJ1-1	.
TGTGCCCTCGATCTGGGGGCGGGCAATGAGCAGTTCTTC	CALDLGAGNEQFF	.	TRBV30	TRBJ2-1	.
TGTGCCTGGAGTACCGCCCTGGGGACAGGGGGCTCCTACGAGCAGTACTTC	CAWSTALGTGGSYEQYF	TRBD1	TRBV30	TRBJ2-7	.
TGCGCCAGCACCAGTCGGGCAGGGCCGACCTGGGATACGCAGTATTTT	CASTSRAGPTWDTQYF	.	TRBV5-1	TRBJ2-3	.
TGTGCCAGTCCGGGAGGTTCAGGCACTGAAGCTTTCTTT	CASPGGSGTEAFF	.	TRBV21-1	TRBJ1-1	.
TGTGCCAGCAGCCTCAGGGGTGGTAGTGGCAATGAGCAGTTCTTC	CASSLRGGSGNEQFF	.	TRBV7-2	TRBJ2-1	.
TGTGCCAGCAGCTTAGACAGGGTCTCTGGAAACACCATATATTTT	CASSLDRVSGNTIYF	.	TRBV11-2	TRBJ1-3	.
TGCGCCAGCAGCTTGGCAGGGTCAGATACGCAGTATTTT	CASSLAGSDTQYF	.	TRBV5-1	TRBJ2-3	.
TGTGCCAGCAGCTTCCGGGGGGGCCCAGATACGCAGTATTTT	CASSFRGGPDTQYF	TRBD2	TRBV7-9	TRBJ2-3	few
TGTGCCAGCAGCTTAGGGAGCGGGGCGAACACCGGGGAGCTGTTTTTT	CASSLGSGANTGELFF	TRBD2	TRBV7-7	TRBJ2-2	once
TGTGCCAGCAGACGGGGTTTGGGATTTACAGGGGGTAACTATGGCTACACCTTC	CASRRGLGFTGGNYGYTF	TRBD1	TRBV5-4	TRBJ1-2	.
TGTGCCATCAGTTTTGACAGGGCGGTTAACTATGGCTACACCTTC	CAISFDRAVNYGYTF	TRBD1	TRBV10-3	TRBJ1-2	.
TGCAGCGTAGCCGACAGGGACGGAACTAATGAAAAACTGTTTTTT	CSVADRDGTNEKLFF	TRBD1	TRBV29-1	TRBJ1-4	.
TGCGCCAGCAGCCAGCTAGGGGTGGGGCCCCAGCATTTT	CASSQLGVGPQHF	.	TRBV4-1	TRBJ1-5	.
TGTGCCAGCAGCATAGTCGGACAGCACATGAACACTGAAGCTTTCTTT	CASSIVGQHMNTEAFF	.	TRBV7-9	TRBJ1-1	.
TGTGCCAGCAGTGAAGTTACTAGCGGGATTCACTACGAGCAGTACTTC	CASSEVTSGIHYEQYF	TRBD2	TRBV25-1	TRBJ2-7	.
TGTGCCAGCAGTGATAGGGCGGGAGTGAACAATGAGCAGTTCTTC	CASSDRAGVNNEQFF	TRBD2	TRBV6-1	TRBJ2-1	.
TGTGCCAGCAGCTTGACTAGCGACACAGATACGCAGTATTTT	CASSLTSDTDTQYF	TRBD2	TRBV5-4	TRBJ2-3	.
TGCGCCAGCAGCTTGGCCACGGATCTTACAGATCCTAACTATGGCTACACCTTC	CASSLATDLTDPNYGYTF	.	TRBV5-1	TRBJ1-2	.
TGCGCCAGCAGTCAGGGGGCGAGGGATACGCAGTATTTT	CASSQGARDTQYF	TRBD1	TRBV10-1	TRBJ2-3	.
TGTGCCAGCAGCCCCGGGACAGCGAACTATGGCTACACCTTC	CASSPGTANYGYTF	TRBD1	TRBV7-9	TRBJ1-2	few
TGCAGTGCTCTCCACGGGACAGCCCAGCATTTT	CSALHGTAQHF	TRBD1	TRBV20-1	TRBJ1-5	.
TGTGCCAGCAGTTATTTAGACGTTCTAGCGGGAGGGCCGGGGGAGACCCAGTACTTC	CASSYLDVLAGGPGETQYF	TRBD2	TRBV2	TRBJ2-5	.
TGTGCCACCAGCAGCCTGAGCTCCTACGAGCAGTACTTC	CATSSLSSYEQYF	.	TRBV15	TRBJ2-7	.
TGTGCCAGCAGTTTAAAGGGTTGGGGGGAAGGCTCTGGAAACACCATATATTTT	CASSLKGWGEGSGNTIYF	.	TRBV27	TRBJ1-3	few
TGTGCCAGCAGCCCGGGACTAGCGGGAGGGCGATTTTACGATGAGCAGTTCTTC	CASSPGLAGGRFYDEQFF	TRBD2	TRBV7-9	TRBJ2-1	.
TGTGCCAGCAGTGACCAAGAGCGCAATGAGCAGTTCTTC	CASSDQERNEQFF	.	TRBV6-4	TRBJ2-1	.
TGTGCCAGGACCGGGACAGGCTTCGAGCAGTACTTC	CARTGTGFEQYF	TRBD1	TRBV19	TRBJ2-7	.
TGCGCCAGCAGCTTGGTCCACCGGGGGGAGACCCAGTACTTC	CASSLVHRGETQYF	.	TRBV5-1	TRBJ2-5	.
TGTGCCAGCAGCCAAAGGGGAAACTATGGCTACACCTTC	CASSQRGNYGYTF	.	TRBV11-2	TRBJ1-2	.
TGTGCCATCAGTGAAGGTCGGGAGCAAAACTACGAGCAGTACTTC	CAISEGREQNYEQYF	.	TRBV10-3	TRBJ2-7	.
TGTGCCAGCAGCCCCCGGGATTCTTGGGAGGACACTGAAGCTTTCTTT	CASSPRDSWEDTEAFF	.	TRBV14	TRBJ1-1	.
TGTGCCAGCAGCCCGTTAGCGGGAGACTACGAGCAGTACTTC	CASSPLAGDYEQYF	TRBD2	TRBV7-6	TRBJ2-7	.
TGCGCCAGCAGCCAACTAGGCCCCGTAAACATTCAGTACTTC	CASSQLGPVNIQYF	.	TRBV4-1	TRBJ2-4	.
TGTGCCAGCAGCTTAGGATCGGACTATGAGCAGTTCTTC	CASSLGSDYEQFF	.	TRBV5-6	TRBJ2-1	.
TGTGCCAGCAGCGGACACCGAAACACTGAAGCTTTCTTT	CASSGHRNTEAFF	.	TRBV11-3	TRBJ1-1	.
TGTGCCAGCAGCCCTGACAAGTTCTATGGCTACACCTTC	CASSPDKFYGYTF	.	TRBV7-2	TRBJ1-2	.
TGTGCCAGCAGTGAATTGGACAGGGGGCAAAGGGGCAATCAGCCCCAGCATTTT	CASSELDRGQRGNQPQHF	TRBD1	TRBV2	TRBJ1-5	.
TGTGCCAGCAGTTCAATCACAGGGGGCAGCTATGGCTACACCTTC	CASSSITGGSYGYTF	TRBD1	TRBV7-9	TRBJ1-2	.
TGTGCCAGTGGGACAGGGGGCTTGAGCACTGAAGCTTTCTTT	CASGTGGLSTEAFF	TRBD1	TRBV19	TRBJ1-1	.